The T cell receptor beta chain under discussion was sequenced for a study of vaccination effects on CD4 cells after COVID-19. Study background: Two doses of either BNT162b2 or mRNA-1273 were given to each participant.

This clone was observed a handful of times. The antigen is not known. This table comes from immunoSEQ multiplex PCR, and its TCRdb copy is limited to in-frame clones, with some not included. The sample has over 45,000 clones; roughly 70% are singletons. Antigen-specific CD4+ T cells were expanded with viral peptide pools in the ViraFEST assay before sequencing. Researchers isolated CD4+ T cells once around 11 days of culture had elapsed. All vaccine recipients tested negative for nucleocapsid antibodies and had never contracted SARS-CoV-2 infection. Germline CDR1 and CDR2: MNHEY and SVGAGI. V shed 8 bases and J shed 0 bases, with 14 bases lying between them. The CDR3 sequence is 15 residues long.

The sequence was obtained from a human donor who received a COVID-19 vaccine. Sequenced here: CD4+ T cells from PBMCs cultured with SARS-CoV-2 spike peptides, sampled before COVID-19 vaccination. V gene TRBV6-5 combines with J gene TRBJ1-5, with D perhaps matching TRBD1 (6 bases). In DNA form, the CDR3 reads TGTGCCAGCGTCCGGGACACTTATAGCAATCAGCCCCAGCATTTT. This gives the protein CASVRDTYSNQPQHF.